Shown below are 9 T cell receptor beta chains from a single sample sequenced in a study of identical twins. Via MiXCR, TCRdb re-called the 5' RACE reads, giving one row per CDR3 protein. The repertoire includes approximately 600,000 distinct CDR3 sequences, 7.5% to 10% of them detected once, and roughly 3% sits in the top ten. The same sample was also used in a study of yellow fever vaccine responses in identical twins.

Sequencing input: PBMCs. These receptors were obtained from a woman between 18 and 29 years old in good health.

This clonotype was seen only a few times. V and J are TRBV18 and TRBJ1-5; D is undetermined. Trimming removed 0 bases at V and 0 bases at J, with 9 bases between. Per germline, CDR1 KGHSH and CDR2 LQKENI. CDR3 size: 16 residues. CDR3 sequence: CASSPPGSGSNQPQHF. The CDR3 region has the DNA TGTGCCAGCTCACCACCGGGTAGCGGTAGCAATCAGCCCCAGCATTTT. Supplemented by reference TRBV18 and TRBJ1-5, the full variable domain reads NAGVMQNPRHLVRRRGQEARLRCSPMKGHSHVYWYRQLPEEGLKFMVYLQKENIIDESGMPKERFSAEFPKEGPSILRIQQVVRGDSAAYFCASSPPGSGSNQPQHFGDGTRLSIL.

In its sample, this clonotype was seen a few times. This chain joins TRBV7-2 and TRBJ2-1; D possibly uses TRBD1 or TRBD2 (6 bases each). This CDR3 has 18 amino acids. Trimming removed 0 bases at V and 4 bases at J, with 19 bases between. Germline assignment: CDR1 SGHTA and CDR2 FQGNSA. CDR3 amino acids: CASSLALGAGAGYNEQFF. As DNA, the CDR3 is TGTGCCAGCAGCTTAGCGCTAGGCGCAGGGGCGGGGTACAATGAGCAGTTCTTC.

This clonotype was counted a few times. The V and J genes are TRBV4-1 and TRBJ2-5, with D tentatively TRBD1 or TRBD2 (5 bases each). The CDR3 spans 16 residues. V was pared by 0 bases and J by 2 bases, with 13 bases between. CDR1 and CDR2 (germline): MGHRA, YSYEKL. Written as DNA, the CDR3 is TGCGCCAGCAGCCAAGAACCCCCGGGACCACAAGAGACCCAGTACTTC. Amino acid sequence: CASSQEPPGPQETQYF.

This clonotype was found a few times. The rearrangement links TRBV20-1 to TRBJ2-5; 9 nucleotides align to TRBD2. Per germline, CDR1 DFQATT and CDR2 SNEGSKA (reference sequence). CDR3 length: 15 amino acids. V shed 0 bases and J 5 bases; nucleotides not matched to a gene: 7. Here the CDR3 DNA reads TGCAGTGCTAGAGATAGGATAGCGGGAGCGGAGACCCAGTACTTC. This sequence encodes CSARDRIAGAETQYF.

The V gene is TRBV14, the J gene TRBJ2-1; 8 bases match TRBD1. The germline V gene encodes CDR1 SGHDN and CDR2 FVKESK. This CDR3 has 15 amino acids. The J segment lost 4 bases and the V segment lost 4 bases, leaving 6 bases of the junction unmatched. This chain's CDR3 is CASSPRQGTYNEQFF. For the CDR3, the DNA is TGTGCCAGCAGCCCCCGACAGGGGACTTACAATGAGCAGTTCTTC. Together with reference TRBV14 and TRBJ2-1, the CDR3 gives the full variable domain: EAGVTQFPSHSVIEKGQTVTLRCDPISGHDNLYWYRRVMGKEIKFLLHFVKESKQDESGMPNNRFLAERTGGTYSTLKVQPAELEDSGVYFCASSPRQGTYNEQFFGPGTRLTVL.

This clonotype came up many times. The gene calls are TRBV11-2 and TRBJ1-3; D is unresolved. From germline, CDR1 is SGHAT and CDR2 FQNNGV. The CDR3 sequence is 11 residues long. V gave up 7 bases and J gave up 4 bases, with 5 bases separating them. CDR3 region: CASIGGNTIYF. The CDR3 region has the DNA TGTGCCAGCATCGGCGGAAACACCATATATTTT.

This clonotype was observed many times. In DNA, the CDR3 is TGTGCCAGCAAGGGGACGAGGAACACTGAAGCTTTCTTT. This translates into CASKGTRNTEAFF. The rearrangement uses TRBV2 and TRBJ1-1; possible D gene TRBD1, 5 bases. The CDR3 loop spans 13 amino acids. Germline-derived CDR1 and CDR2 are SNHLY and FYNNEI. Trimming left V 7 bases short and J 1 base short, with 10 bases between.

The sample holds many counts of this clonotype. The genes are TRBV9 and TRBJ2-1; D gene unclear. CDR3 length equals 12 residues. V lost 2 bases and J lost 7, with 7 bases in between. The V gene's germline CDR1 is SGDLS and CDR2 YYNGEE. The DNA of the CDR3 is TGTGCCAGCAGCGTTTCCCTAAATGAGCAGTTCTTC. As protein: CASSVSLNEQFF.

This clonotype came up many times. The rearrangement uses TRBV7-9 and TRBJ1-5, with D possibly TRBD1 on 6 matching bases. Germline V gene sequence: CDR1 SEHNR, CDR2 FQNEAQ (reference sequence). The V end lost 5 bases, the J end lost 8 bases, and 13 bases lay between the germline ends. The CDR3 spans 13 residues. The CDR3 bases are TGTGCCAGCAGCGTGACACCAGGGGAGCCCCAGCATTTT. It is translated as CASSVTPGEPQHF.